Below are 6 T cell receptor beta chains sequenced from a single sample in a study of cytomegalovirus exposure and HLA in healthy donors. The PCR ran on 60 Vbeta and 13 Jbeta primers. TCRdb's copy holds only in-frame clones and misses some; the assay was immunoSEQ multiplex PCR. The sample lists fewer than 200,000 clones; approximately 72% were seen once. The sequenced sample consisted of PBMCs. Receptors originate from a human donor in good health.

V gene TRBV7-8 combines with J gene TRBJ2-3; 8 nucleotides align to TRBD1. CDR1 and CDR2 (germline): SGHVS, FQNEAQ. The CDR3 runs to 17 residues. V shed 8 bases, J shed 5 bases, and the junction held 18 bases outside the gene matches. The CDR3 loop is CASSGQGGFSSGDTQYF. The CDR3 DNA sequence: TGTGCCAGCTCAGGACAGGGCGGTTTTTCTTCAGGAGATACGCAGTATTTT.

The chain links TRBV7-3 to TRBJ2-2; D possibly corresponds to TRBD2 (6 bases). The CDR3 loop spans 15 amino acids. The V end lost 2 bases, the J end lost 7 bases, and 14 bases lay between the germline ends. In germline, CDR1 is SGHTA, CDR2 FQGTGA. CDR3 DNA: TGTGCCAGCAGCTTAGGGCTCCACGGGAGCGGGGAGCTGTTTTTT. Its protein is CASSLGLHGSGELFF.

This chain connects TRBV5-5 to TRBJ1-6; D remains unclear. Germline-derived CDR1 and CDR2 are SGHKS and YYEKEE (reference sequence). V lost 2 bases and J 0 bases, leaving 12 bases between the germline ends. CDR3 length: 17 amino acids. Here the CDR3 DNA reads TGTGCCAGCAGCTTTGACACTACTAGCTCCTATAATTCACCCCTCCACTTT. It codes for CASSFDTTSSYNSPLHF.

The chain uses TRBV2 and TRBJ1-1; the D gene is possibly TRBD1 (5 bases). Looked up from germline, CDR1 is SNHLY and CDR2 is FYNNEI. This CDR3 is built from 14 residues. Trimming removed 11 bases from V and 1 base from J, with 17 bases in between. The CDR3 loop is CAHGFGGGNTEAFF. In DNA form, the CDR3 reads TGTGCCCACGGATTCGGGGGAGGGAACACTGAAGCTTTCTTT.

A few counts support this clone. The J gene is TRBJ2-5, the V gene TRBV2; tentative D call: TRBD2 (5 bases). The V gene's germline CDR1 is SNHLY and CDR2 FYNNEI. This CDR3 has 13 amino acids. V lost 4 bases and J 5 bases, leaving 11 bases between the germline ends. CDR3: CASSVVGGETQYF. Here the CDR3 DNA reads TGTGCCAGCAGTGTAGTGGGCGGGGAGACCCAGTACTTC.

This sequence joins TRBV6-5 and TRBJ2-7, with 9 bases fitting TRBD1. The CDR3 loop spans 15 amino acids. CDR1 and CDR2 (germline): MNHEY, SVGAGI. Germline trimming cut 6 bases from V and 2 bases from J; bases unmatched to any gene: 8. CDR3 in amino acids: CASRDPGQGPYEQYF. The CDR3, as DNA: TGTGCCAGCAGAGATCCGGGACAGGGACCCTACGAGCAGTACTTC.